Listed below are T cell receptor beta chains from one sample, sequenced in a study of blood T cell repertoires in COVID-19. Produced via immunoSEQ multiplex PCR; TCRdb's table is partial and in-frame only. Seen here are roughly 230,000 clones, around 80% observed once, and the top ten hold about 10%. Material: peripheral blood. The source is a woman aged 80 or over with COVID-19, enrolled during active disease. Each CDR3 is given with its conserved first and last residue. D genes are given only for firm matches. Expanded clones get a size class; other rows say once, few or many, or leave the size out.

CDR3 protein: CASSPGTGMLGYTF; CDR3 DNA: TGCGCCAGCAGCCCCGGGACAGGGATGCTAGGCTACACCTTC; clone size: few; V gene: TRBV4-1; J gene: TRBJ1-2; D gene: TRBD1
CDR3 protein: CASSLIRGRQETQYF; CDR3 DNA: TGTGCCAGCAGCTTAATCAGGGGTCGGCAAGAGACCCAGTACTTC; clone size: NA; V gene: TRBV11-2; J gene: TRBJ2-5; D gene: NA
CDR3 protein: CASSRTSSGGAETQYF; CDR3 DNA: TGTGCCAGCAGCAGAACTTCTAGCGGGGGGGCAGAGACCCAGTACTTC; clone size: NA; V gene: TRBV5-4; J gene: TRBJ2-5; D gene: TRBD2
CDR3 protein: CASSSYDRTGGTDTQYF; CDR3 DNA: TGTGCCAGCAGTTCCTACGACAGGACAGGGGGAACAGATACGCAGTATTTT; clone size: NA; V gene: TRBV6-2/TRBV6-3; J gene: TRBJ2-3; D gene: TRBD1
CDR3 protein: CASSWTGVSPLHF; CDR3 DNA: TGTGCCAGCAGCTGGACAGGGGTATCACCCCTCCACTTT; clone size: NA; V gene: TRBV11-2; J gene: TRBJ1-6; D gene: TRBD1
CDR3 protein: CASSYSGQGAYEQYF; CDR3 DNA: TGTGCCAGCAGTTACTCGGGACAGGGCGCCTACGAGCAGTACTTC; clone size: NA; V gene: TRBV6-6; J gene: TRBJ2-7; D gene: TRBD1
CDR3 protein: CSARDLEQYF; CDR3 DNA: TGCAGTGCTAGAGACCTCGAGCAGTACTTC; clone size: NA; V gene: TRBV20-1; J gene: TRBJ2-7; D gene: NA
CDR3 protein: CASSLTQVKNTEAFF; CDR3 DNA: TGCGCCAGCAGCTTGACACAGGTTAAGAACACTGAAGCTTTCTTT; clone size: NA; V gene: TRBV5-1; J gene: TRBJ1-1; D gene: NA
CDR3 protein: CASSQGLAGTNEQFF; CDR3 DNA: TGTGCCAGCAGCCAAGGACTAGCGGGGACCAATGAGCAGTTCTTC; clone size: NA; V gene: TRBV6-4; J gene: TRBJ2-1; D gene: TRBD2
CDR3 protein: CASSPPGTSGQPQHF; CDR3 DNA: TGTGCCAGCAGCCCTCCAGGGACAAGCGGTCAGCCCCAGCATTTT; clone size: few; V gene: TRBV5-5; J gene: TRBJ1-5; D gene: NA
CDR3 protein: CATSRDRGSGNTIYF; CDR3 DNA: TGTGCCACCAGCAGAGATCGCGGTTCTGGAAACACCATATATTTT; clone size: NA; V gene: TRBV15; J gene: TRBJ1-3; D gene: NA
CDR3 protein: CASSLIQQPQHF; CDR3 DNA: TGTGCCAGCAGTTTAATCCAGCAGCCCCAGCATTTT; clone size: NA; V gene: TRBV28; J gene: TRBJ1-5; D gene: NA
CDR3 protein: CASSAHWTGEYTEAFF; CDR3 DNA: TGTGCCAGCAGCGCCCATTGGACAGGGGAATACACTGAAGCTTTCTTT; clone size: NA; V gene: TRBV7-9; J gene: TRBJ1-1; D gene: TRBD1
CDR3 protein: CASSRQGADEKLFF; CDR3 DNA: TGCGCCAGCAGCAGACAGGGGGCTGATGAAAAACTGTTTTTT; clone size: NA; V gene: TRBV5-1; J gene: TRBJ1-4; D gene: TRBD1
CDR3 protein: CASRSRGKDTEAFF; CDR3 DNA: TGTGCCAGCAGGTCGCGGGGAAAGGACACTGAAGCTTTCTTT; clone size: few; V gene: TRBV3-1/TRBV3-2; J gene: TRBJ1-1; D gene: NA
CDR3 protein: CASSAHGTGRGYEQYF; CDR3 DNA: TGTGCCAGCAGCGCCCACGGGACAGGGAGGGGGTACGAGCAGTACTTC; clone size: NA; V gene: TRBV9; J gene: TRBJ2-7; D gene: TRBD1
CDR3 protein: CATSSGGRGNQPQHF; CDR3 DNA: TGTGCCACCAGTTCAGGGGGAAGGGGGAATCAGCCCCAGCATTTT; clone size: NA; V gene: TRBV24-1; J gene: TRBJ1-5; D gene: TRBD1
CDR3 protein: CASSGPRTNTGELFF; CDR3 DNA: TGTGCCAGCAGCGGCCCGCGTACGAACACCGGGGAGCTGTTTTTT; clone size: few; V gene: TRBV9; J gene: TRBJ2-2; D gene: NA
CDR3 protein: CASSVGSGVNQPQHF; CDR3 DNA: TGTGCCAGCAGCGTAGGGTCGGGGGTAAATCAGCCCCAGCATTTT; clone size: NA; V gene: TRBV9; J gene: TRBJ1-5; D gene: NA
CDR3 protein: CASSSGGGPYEQYF; CDR3 DNA: TGTGCCAGCAGCAGTGGAGGGGGCCCCTACGAGCAGTACTTC; clone size: NA; V gene: TRBV14; J gene: TRBJ2-7; D gene: NA
CDR3 protein: CSVEAPATDTQYF; CDR3 DNA: TGCAGCGTTGAAGCCCCCGCGACAGATACGCAGTATTTT; clone size: NA; V gene: TRBV29-1; J gene: TRBJ2-3; D gene: NA